This T cell receptor (beta chain) was recorded in a study of blood T cell repertoires in COVID-19. About the study: The United States, Italy and Spain supplied acute and convalescent COVID-19 samples. PBMCs, B-cell-depleted T cells, or T cells provided the cDNA or gDNA that made up the material.

J gave up 0 bases and V 1 base, and 9 bases lay outside the gene matches. Germline assignment: CDR1 LGHNA and CDR2 YSLEER. This CDR3 comprises 17 residues. Per the study methods: Estimates of nucleated cell counts were drawn from the amplification of reference gene primers. This table comes from immunoSEQ multiplex PCR, and its TCRdb copy is limited to in-frame clones, with some not included. That table is the source of V, J and clone size, and D and trimming were worked out from the DNA. The top ten clones hold around 36% of a sample with almost 85,000 clones, around 88% of them seen once. The source material was peripheral blood. This chain uses TRBV4-3 with TRBJ2-7; TRBD2 agrees at 7 bases. The clonotype originates from a man at least 80 years old with active or convalescent COVID-19. Here the CDR3 reads CASSQGLTGGSSYEQYF. CDR3 in DNA: TGCGCCAGCAGCCAAGGACTGACGGGAGGCAGCTCCTACGAGCAGTACTTC.